This passage covers 29 T cell receptor beta chains from one sample sequenced in a study of cytomegalovirus exposure and HLA in healthy donors. The PCR ran on 60 Vbeta and 13 Jbeta primers. This table comes from immunoSEQ multiplex PCR, and its TCRdb copy is limited to in-frame clones, with some not included. This sample yields about 120,000 clones, of which roughly 83% are seen a single time; 20% belongs to the top ten. Specimen: PBMCs. Source of these receptors: a man younger than 30 in good health and CMV-seropositive.

This clone was seen just once. The chain is built from TRBV25-1 and TRBJ2-7; D is possibly TRBD1 (5 bases). The CDR3 totals 14 residues. Trimming took 3 bases from V and 3 from J, leaving 12 bases between them. Germline V gives CDR1 MGHDK, CDR2 SYGVNS. CDR3 sequence: CASSDLAGHYEQYF. Written as DNA, the CDR3 is TGTGCCAGCAGTGATCTGGCAGGGCACTACGAGCAGTACTTC.

The CDR3 is CASVHPPGQGNTEAFF. CDR3 DNA: TGTGCCAGTGTACATCCACCGGGACAGGGGAACACTGAAGCTTTCTTT. V gene TRBV19 combines with J gene TRBJ1-1; 9 bases are a match to TRBD1. CDR3 length equals 16 residues. The germline CDR1 and CDR2 sequences are LNHDA and SQIVND (reference sequence). Trimming removed 8 bases from V and 1 base from J; junction bases left unmatched: 11.

V gene TRBV7-9 combines with J gene TRBJ1-1, with D perhaps matching TRBD1 (6 bases). There are 14 residues in the CDR3. Trimming pared 1 base from V and 5 bases from J, leaving 11 bases between. Per the germline V gene, CDR1 is SEHNR and CDR2 is FQNEAQ (reference sequence). This CDR3 is CASSLGAGETEAFF. DNA of the CDR3: TGTGCCAGCAGCTTAGGTGCAGGGGAAACTGAAGCTTTCTTT. Using reference TRBV7-9 and TRBJ1-1 for the parts outside the CDR3, the full variable domain is DTGVSQNPRHKITKRGQNVTFRCDPISEHNRLYWYRQTLGQGPEFLTYFQNEAQLEKSRLLSDRFSAERPKGSFSTLEIQRTEQGDSAMYLCASSLGAGETEAFFGQGTRLTVV.

The V and J genes are TRBV12-5 and TRBJ1-6, with a possible D match to TRBD1 (6 bases). The germline V gene encodes CDR1 LGHNT and CDR2 FRNRAP. The CDR3 consists of 14 residues. Trimming left V 6 bases short and J 6 bases short, with 12 bases between. CDR3: CASGDGQPNSPLHF. CDR3 sequence (DNA): TGTGCTAGTGGCGACGGACAGCCTAATTCACCCCTCCACTTT.

The chain is built from TRBV4-2 and TRBJ2-3; 15 nucleotides align to TRBD2. CDR3 length equals 18 residues. V was clipped by 2 bases and J by 6 bases; unmatched bases: 9. Germline assignment: CDR1 LGHNA and CDR2 YNFKEQ. The DNA for the CDR3 is TGTGCCAGCAGCCAACAAAAATCTGGACTAGCGGGGGGGGATACGCAGTATTTT. Translating it yields CASSQQKSGLAGGDTQYF.

This clone was seen a handful of times. The chain joins TRBV6-6 to TRBJ1-1; D unclear. Germline CDR1 reads MNHNY; CDR2 reads SVGAGI (reference sequence). The CDR3 is made up of 16 amino acids. The V gene lost 0 bases and the J gene lost 0 bases, with 11 bases spanning the gap. The CDR3 sequence is CASSYSMPAVNTEAFF. In nucleotides, the CDR3 is TGTGCCAGCAGTTACTCGATGCCTGCGGTGAACACTGAAGCTTTCTTT.

There are a few counts of this clone. The chain combines TRBV5-1 with TRBJ2-3; 9 bases are a match to TRBD2. The germline CDR1 and CDR2 sequences are SGHRS and YFSETQ. This CDR3 contains 14 residues. Germline trimming cut 4 bases from V and 5 bases from J; bases unmatched to any gene: 5. The CDR3 loop is CASSERGAGDTQYF. CDR3 DNA: TGCGCCAGCAGCGAGCGGGGGGCCGGAGATACGCAGTATTTT. The full variable domain, with the rest looked up from reference TRBV5-1 and TRBJ2-3, is KAGVTQTPRYLIKTRGQQVTLSCSPISGHRSVSWYQQTPGQGLQFLFEYFSETQRNKGNFPGRFSGRQFSNSRSEMNVSTLELGDSALYLCASSERGAGDTQYFGPGTRLTVL.

This chain joins TRBV7-2 and TRBJ2-7, with 7 bases identical to TRBD2. Per germline, CDR1 SGHTA and CDR2 FQGNSA. Trimming at V came to 0 bases and at J to 2 bases, leaving 4 bases not matched to a gene. The CDR3 length is 15 residues. As DNA, the CDR3 is TGTGCCAGCAGCTTAGCGTGGACTAGGCCCTACGAGCAGTACTTC. Translating it yields CASSLAWTRPYEQYF.

The V gene is TRBV15, the J gene TRBJ2-3, with a weak D call TRBD2 (5 bases). Trimming took off 1 base at V and 6 bases at J, with 11 bases between the two ends. The germline V gene encodes CDR1 LNHNV and CDR2 YYDKDF (reference sequence). The CDR3 is made up of 14 amino acids. The CDR3 loop reads CATSRGLFLDTQYF. Written as DNA, the CDR3 is TGTGCCACCAGCAGAGGACTATTCCTGGATACGCAGTATTTT.

Of note for this clone: The sample has other DNA sequences that encode this CDR3 too. The chain combines TRBV27 with TRBJ2-7; no firm D call. The ends were cut back, 3 bases at V and 4 bases at J, with 7 bases in the middle. Germline V CDR1 and CDR2: MNHEY, SMNVEV (reference sequence). The CDR3 extends over 12 amino acids. CDR3 loop: CASSFAGYEQYF. The CDR3 region has the DNA TGTGCCAGCAGTTTTGCCGGTTACGAGCAGTACTTC.

The V and J genes are TRBV5-1 and TRBJ2-7; 10 bases are shared with TRBD2. Germline assignment: CDR1 SGHRS and CDR2 YFSETQ. This CDR3 has 16 residues. The J segment lost 5 bases and the V segment lost 7 bases, leaving 15 bases of the junction unmatched. The chain's CDR3 is CASGGDSSGGLNEQYF. The CDR3, as DNA: TGCGCCAGCGGAGGGGATTCTAGCGGGGGCTTAAACGAGCAGTACTTC.

This clone was detected only a few times. The gene calls are TRBV27 and TRBJ1-1, with D unresolved. The V end lost 4 bases, the J end lost 0 bases, and 9 bases lay between the germline ends. The CDR3 runs 14 residues. Per the germline V gene, CDR1 is MNHEY and CDR2 is SMNVEV (reference sequence). The CDR3: CASSSYPMNTEAFF. DNA of the CDR3: TGTGCCAGCAGTTCCTACCCGATGAACACTGAAGCTTTCTTT.

This chain joins TRBV2 and TRBJ2-5; 14 bases line up with TRBD2. Trimming took 3 bases from V and 4 from J; bases not matched to a gene: 13. The length of the CDR3 is 19 residues. Germline lookup yields CDR1 SNHLY and CDR2 FYNNEI. The CDR3, as DNA: TGTGCCAGCAGTGATCCTAGAGTGACTAGCGGGGGGGCCGTAGAGACCCAGTACTTC. It is translated as CASSDPRVTSGGAVETQYF. Together with reference TRBV2 and TRBJ2-5, the CDR3 gives the full variable domain: EPEVTQTPSHQVTQMGQEVILRCVPISNHLYFYWYRQILGQKVEFLVSFYNNEISEKSEIFDDQFSVERPDGSNFTLKIRSTKLEDSAMYFCASSDPRVTSGGAVETQYFGPGTRLLVL.

V gene TRBV9 combines with J gene TRBJ1-1; D perhaps matches TRBD1 (5 bases). The CDR3 covers 16 residues. Deletions cut 3 bases from V and 5 bases from J, with 20 bases between. Germline-derived CDR1 and CDR2 are SGDLS and YYNGEE. CDR3 coding DNA: TGTGCCAGCAGCGGGAGCCGAGGGACGGAGGGGACTGAAGCTTTCTTT. It encodes CASSGSRGTEGTEAFF.

The gene calls are TRBV4-1 and TRBJ1-5, with 8 bases aligning to TRBD1. Germline V gene lookup returns CDR1 MGHRA and CDR2 YSYEKL. This CDR3 has 16 amino acids. V was clipped by 0 bases and J by 4 bases; unmatched bases: 5. CDR3 nucleotide sequence: TGCGCCAGCAGCCAAGATTGGACAGGGTCAAATCAGCCCCAGCATTTT. As protein: CASSQDWTGSNQPQHF.

The chain is built from TRBV7-9 and TRBJ1-2; the D is unclear. This CDR3 has 13 residues. CDR1 is SEHNR, CDR2 FQNEAQ, per germline (reference sequence). Trimming pared 7 bases from V and 3 bases from J, leaving 12 bases between. The CDR3 DNA is TGTGCCAGCACCCCCGACACATACTATGGCTACACCTTC. Its protein product is CASTPDTYYGYTF.

This clone was observed a single time. The chain links TRBV2 to TRBJ2-1; 11 bases match TRBD2. Unmatched junction bases numbered 10, after V lost 9 bases and J lost 9 bases. Germline loops: CDR1 SNHLY, CDR2 FYNNEI. The CDR3 loop spans 14 amino acids. CDR3 sequence: CASAGLAAGGEQFF. CDR3 nucleotides: TGTGCCAGTGCGGGACTAGCGGCAGGGGGTGAGCAGTTCTTC.

A word on this clone: The germline gene is not matched at one end of the junction; a read error may be the cause. The chain couples TRBV10-3 to TRBJ2-3; 16 positions agree with TRBD2. CDR3 length: 13 amino acids. Looked up from germline, CDR1 is ENHRY and CDR2 is SYGVKD. The CDR3 sequence: CASLGTSGGAGHF. In nucleotides, the CDR3 is TGTGCCTCACTGGGGACTAGCGGGGGGGCCGGACATTTT.

V is TRBV28 and J is TRBJ2-7; tentatively, D is TRBD1 (7 bases). The CDR3 consists of 12 residues. Per germline, CDR1 MDHEN and CDR2 SYDVKM. V lost 3 bases and J 9 bases, leaving 12 bases between the germline ends. The CDR3 bases are TGTGCCAGCAGTTTCAGGGGGGCGGGGCAGTACTTC. This sequence encodes CASSFRGAGQYF.

The chain uses TRBV5-4 and TRBJ1-1; 8 nucleotides line up with TRBD1. This CDR3 contains 16 residues. Germline CDR1 and CDR2: SGHNT and YYREEE (reference sequence). The J segment lost 4 bases and the V segment lost 0 bases, leaving 8 bases of the junction unmatched. In nucleotides, the CDR3 is TGTGCCAGCAGCTTGGCCACGGGACAGGTCCCCACTGAAGCTTTCTTT. Protein sequence: CASSLATGQVPTEAFF.

The chain employs TRBV7-8 and TRBJ2-1, with TRBD2 matching 9 bases. Germline V lookup: CDR1 SGHVS, CDR2 FQNEAQ. The CDR3 sequence is 15 residues long. After removal of 10 bases from V and 9 bases from J, the junction contained 16 bases not matched to a gene. The CDR3 DNA reads as TGTGCCACCATACCGACTTTGGCGCGGGGGGGTGAGCAGTTCTTC. Translating it yields CATIPTLARGGEQFF.

The chain has TRBV7-9 and TRBJ1-6, with no clear D. Germline V gene lookup returns CDR1 SEHNR and CDR2 FQNEAQ (reference sequence). V was shortened by 4 bases and J by 8 bases, with 15 bases between the two germline ends. The CDR3 contains 15 residues. The CDR3 coding sequence is TGTGCCAGCAGCTCCCGACATGACATCGATTCACCCCTCCACTTT. Its translation is CASSSRHDIDSPLHF.

This rearrangement joins TRBV27 to TRBJ1-1, with D tentatively TRBD1 (6 bases). Germline V gives CDR1 MNHEY, CDR2 SMNVEV (reference sequence). The CDR3 has 12 amino acids. V was cut by 4 bases and J by 7 bases, with 10 bases left in between. The CDR3 spells CASSSQGNEAFF. The CDR3, as DNA: TGTGCCAGCAGTTCCCAGGGGAATGAAGCTTTCTTT.

The chain recombines TRBV27 with TRBJ2-5, with D possibly being TRBD2 (5 bases). This CDR3 contains 16 residues. V was cut by 4 bases and J by 0 bases, with 15 bases left in between. Looked up from germline, CDR1 is MNHEY and CDR2 is SMNVEV (reference sequence). CDR3: CASSSGVKAYQETQYF. CDR3 nucleotides: TGTGCCAGCAGTTCCGGGGTGAAAGCTTACCAAGAGACCCAGTACTTC.

The V call is TRBV13, the J call TRBJ1-2; D possibly corresponds to TRBD1 (5 bases). Germline V gene sequence: CDR1 PRHDT, CDR2 FYEKMQ (reference sequence). The CDR3 is 12 amino acids. The V and J ends lost 4 bases and 7 bases respectively, with 10 bases between them. The chain's CDR3 is CASSYGGAGYTF. Written as DNA, the CDR3 is TGTGCCAGCAGCTACGGAGGGGCTGGCTACACCTTC.

The chain combines TRBV7-2 with TRBJ2-7; 7 bases line up with TRBD1. CDR1 is SGHTA and CDR2 is FQGNSA in the germline V gene. The CDR3 runs 13 residues. After removal of 4 bases from V and 2 bases from J, the junction contained 2 bases not matched to a gene. The DNA of the CDR3 is TGTGCCAGCAGCTCGACAGGGACCTACGAGCAGTACTTC. Translation: CASSSTGTYEQYF. Full variable domain (missing parts from reference TRBV7-2 and TRBJ2-7): GAGVSQSPSNKVTEKGKDVELRCDPISGHTALYWYRQSLGQGLEFLIYFQGNSAPDKSGLPSDRFSAERTGGSVSTLTIQRTQQEDSAVYLCASSSTGTYEQYFGPGTRLTVT.

The genes are TRBV6-5 and TRBJ1-2, with D possibly matching TRBD1 (5 bases). The V end lost 5 bases, the J end lost 10 bases, and 17 bases lay between the germline ends. The CDR3 covers 13 residues. Germline V CDR1 and CDR2: MNHEY, SVGAGI. The CDR3 here is CASSPDSTRPYTF. Here the CDR3 DNA reads TGTGCCAGCAGTCCTGACAGCACGAGGCCCTACACCTTC.

The V call is TRBV29-1, the J call TRBJ2-2, with 9 bases matching TRBD1. Germline-derived CDR1 and CDR2 are SQVTM and ANQGSEA. After removal of 6 bases from V and 4 bases from J, the junction contained 9 bases not matched to a gene. The CDR3 is 15 amino acids. CDR3 sequence reads: CSVSTGGKSTGELFF. The CDR3 bases are TGCAGCGTGAGCACAGGGGGCAAATCCACCGGGGAGCTGTTTTTT.

The chain is built from TRBV10-2 and TRBJ1-1; 8 positions agree with TRBD1. CDR1 is WSHSY and CDR2 is SAAADI in the germline V gene. After removal of 9 bases from V and 5 bases from J, the junction contained 8 bases not matched to a gene. CDR3 length: 13 residues. The CDR3 sequence is CASSQGARTEAFF. CDR3 DNA: TGCGCCAGTTCGCAGGGGGCTCGGACTGAAGCTTTCTTT.